This record concerns one TCR beta chain sequence. Libraries were prepared by immunoSEQ multiplex PCR; TCRdb keeps only in-frame clonotypes and omits some of them. The repertoire holds some 44,000 clones, with 70% to 90% as singletons. This entry is derived from a study of T cell changes during pregnancy in multiple sclerosis. The germline V gene has CDR1 LNHDA and CDR2 SQIVND (reference sequence). The CDR3 sequence is 16 residues long. The ends lost 1 base at V and 5 bases at J; junction bases unmatched: 7. Specimen: CD4+ T cells from peripheral blood mononuclear cells, collected after pregnancy. This TCR derives from a female donor with multiple sclerosis, enrolled in a pregnancy study. This chain joins TRBV19 and TRBJ1-5; 8 positions match TRBD1. This CDR3 reads CASSIGGAGGDQPQHF. The CDR3 DNA sequence: TGTGCCAGTAGTATAGGGGGGGCAGGGGGCGATCAGCCCCAGCATTTT.